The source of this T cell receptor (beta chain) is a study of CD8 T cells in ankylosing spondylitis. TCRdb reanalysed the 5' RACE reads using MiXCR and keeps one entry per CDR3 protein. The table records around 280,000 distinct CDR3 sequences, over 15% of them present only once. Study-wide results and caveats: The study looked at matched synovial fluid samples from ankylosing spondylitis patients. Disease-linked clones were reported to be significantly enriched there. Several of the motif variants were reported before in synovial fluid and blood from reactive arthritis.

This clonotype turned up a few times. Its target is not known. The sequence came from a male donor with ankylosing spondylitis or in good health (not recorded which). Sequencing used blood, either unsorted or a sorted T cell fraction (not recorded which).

The CDR3 bases are TGTGCCAGCAAGACAGGGCTCGGCTACAATGAGCAGTTCTTC. As protein: CASKTGLGYNEQFF. The chain uses TRBV5-5 and TRBJ2-1, with 7 positions matching TRBD1. V shed 6 bases and J 3 bases; nucleotides not matched to a gene: 6. CDR1 and CDR2 from the germline V gene are SGHKS and YYEKEE (reference sequence). The CDR3 has 14 residues.